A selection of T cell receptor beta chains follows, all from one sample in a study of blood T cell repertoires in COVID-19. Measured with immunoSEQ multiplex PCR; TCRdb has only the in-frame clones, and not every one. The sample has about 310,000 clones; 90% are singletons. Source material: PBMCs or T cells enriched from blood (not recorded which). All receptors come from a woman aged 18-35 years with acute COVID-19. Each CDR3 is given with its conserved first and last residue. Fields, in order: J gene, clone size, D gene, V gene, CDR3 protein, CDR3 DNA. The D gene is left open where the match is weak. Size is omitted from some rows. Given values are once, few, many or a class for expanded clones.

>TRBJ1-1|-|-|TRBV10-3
CAISMGHIEPAFF
TGTGCCATCAGTATGGGACATATAGAACCGGCTTTCTTT
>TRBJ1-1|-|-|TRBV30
CAWKEGHAAFF
TGTGCCTGGAAGGAGGGGCATGCAGCTTTCTTT
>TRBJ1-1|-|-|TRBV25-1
CASSPGLMNTEAFF
TGTGCCAGCAGTCCGGGACTGATGAACACTGAAGCTTTCTTT
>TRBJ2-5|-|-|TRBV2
CASSDPGGEETQYF
TGTGCCAGCAGTGACCCAGGAGGGGAAGAGACCCAGTACTTC
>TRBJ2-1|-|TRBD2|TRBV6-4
CAGPVTSGRPNEQFF
TGTGCCGGACCCGTGACTAGCGGGAGACCAAATGAGCAGTTCTTC
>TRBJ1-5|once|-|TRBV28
CASSPRGSQPQHF
TGTGCCAGCAGTCCTAGGGGGTCTCAGCCCCAGCATTTT
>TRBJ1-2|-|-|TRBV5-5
CASISGEVDYYGYTF
TGTGCCAGCATCTCGGGGGAGGTGGACTATTATGGCTACACCTTC
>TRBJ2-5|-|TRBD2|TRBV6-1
CASSVGLQETQYF
TGTGCCAGCAGTGTGGGACTACAAGAGACCCAGTACTTC
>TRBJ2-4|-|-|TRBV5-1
CASSLGRVVDIQYF
TGCGCCAGCAGCTTAGGCCGGGTAGTCGACATTCAGTACTTC
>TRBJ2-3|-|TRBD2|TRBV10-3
CAISSSGTTDTQYF
TGTGCCATCAGTTCCAGCGGGACTACAGATACGCAGTATTTT
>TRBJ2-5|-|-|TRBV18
CASSRDTGWETQYF
TGTGCCAGCTCACGGGACACGGGTTGGGAGACCCAGTACTTC
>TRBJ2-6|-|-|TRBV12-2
CASRLQARDSSCGANVLTF
TGTGCAAGTCGCTTACAGGCCCGGGACAGCTCTTGCGGGGCCAACGTCCTGACTTTC
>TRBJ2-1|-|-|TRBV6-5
CASSYSNNYNEQFF
TGTGCCAGCAGTTATTCAAACAACTACAATGAGCAGTTCTTC
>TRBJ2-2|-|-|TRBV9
CASSVADRNTGELFF
TGTGCCAGCAGCGTGGCGGACAGGAACACCGGGGAGCTGTTTTTT
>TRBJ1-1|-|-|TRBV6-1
CASSDVDKWNTEAFF
TGTGCCAGCAGTGATGTCGACAAGTGGAACACTGAAGCTTTCTTT
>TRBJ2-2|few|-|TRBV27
CASLPAGARNTGELFF
TGTGCCAGCCTACCGGCGGGGGCCAGGAACACCGGGGAGCTGTTTTTT
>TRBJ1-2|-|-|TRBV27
CASSLGRYYGYTF
TGTGCCAGCAGTTTAGGGCGTTACTATGGCTACACCTTC
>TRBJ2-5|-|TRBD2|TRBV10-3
CAISPTSGNQETQYF
TGTGCCATCAGTCCGACTAGCGGGAACCAAGAGACCCAGTACTTC
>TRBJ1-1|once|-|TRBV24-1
CATSDSGGRGNTEAFF
TGTGCCACCAGTGATTCGGGGGGCAGGGGGAACACTGAAGCTTTCTTT
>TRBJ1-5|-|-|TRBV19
CACRGEDYSNQPQHF
TGTGCCTGTAGGGGCGAAGATTATAGCAATCAGCCCCAGCATTTT
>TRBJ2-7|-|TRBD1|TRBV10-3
CAISPDRGAYEQYF
TGTGCCATCAGCCCGGACAGGGGAGCCTACGAGCAGTACTTC
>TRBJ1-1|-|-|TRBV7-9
CASSLGGRATEAFF
TGTGCCAGCAGCTTAGGAGGCAGGGCAACTGAAGCTTTCTTT
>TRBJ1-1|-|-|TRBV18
CASSGTSNTEAFF
TGTGCCAGCTCAGGGACATCGAACACTGAAGCTTTCTTT
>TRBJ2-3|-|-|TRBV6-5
CASSYSRGGTDTQYF
TGTGCCAGCAGTTACAGCAGGGGCGGCACAGATACGCAGTATTTT
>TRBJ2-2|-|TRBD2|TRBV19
CASSMGPSGSGTGELFF
TGTGCCAGTAGTATGGGCCCCAGCGGGAGTGGTACCGGGGAGCTGTTTTTT
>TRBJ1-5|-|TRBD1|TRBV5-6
CASSPGQGAYPQHF
TGTGCCAGCAGCCCCGGACAGGGGGCTTATCCCCAGCATTTT
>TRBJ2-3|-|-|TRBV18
CASSPRDTDTQYF
TGTGCCAGCTCACCACGCGACACAGATACGCAGTATTTT
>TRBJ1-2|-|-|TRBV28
CASSFHLPRRSYGYTF
TGTGCCAGCAGTTTTCATCTTCCTCGGCGGTCCTATGGCTACACCTTC
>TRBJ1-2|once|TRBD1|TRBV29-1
CSVRDRENYGYTF
TGCAGCGTGAGGGACAGGGAAAACTATGGCTACACCTTC
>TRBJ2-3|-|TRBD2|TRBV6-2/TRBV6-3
CASSRTPGLAGADTQYF
TGTGCCAGCAGTCGGACCCCGGGACTAGCGGGAGCAGATACGCAGTATTTT
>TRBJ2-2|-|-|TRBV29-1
CSAGLDRGDTGELFF
TGCAGCGCCGGATTAGACAGAGGCGACACCGGGGAGCTGTTTTTT
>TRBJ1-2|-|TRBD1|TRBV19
CASSRQGAVGYTF
TGTGCCAGTAGTCGGCAGGGGGCGGTTGGCTACACCTTC
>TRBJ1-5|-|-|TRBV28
CASSSAGVFQPQHF
TGTGCCAGCAGTTCGGCAGGGGTTTTTCAGCCCCAGCATTTT
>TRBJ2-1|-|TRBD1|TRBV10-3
CAIRSGTGPNNEQFF
TGTGCCATCAGGAGCGGGACAGGGCCTAACAATGAGCAGTTCTTC
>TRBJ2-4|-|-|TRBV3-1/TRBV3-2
CASSQVNVRGGIQYF
TGTGCCAGCAGCCAAGTGAACGTTAGGGGGGGCATTCAGTACTTC
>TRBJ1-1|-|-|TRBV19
CASSITGQREAFF
TGTGCCAGTAGTATCACAGGGCAACGGGAAGCTTTCTTT
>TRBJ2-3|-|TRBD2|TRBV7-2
CASSLGTSGRDTQYF
TGTGCCAGCAGCTTGGGGACTAGCGGGAGAGATACGCAGTATTTT
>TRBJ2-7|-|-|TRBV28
CASSLSGGPEQYF
TGTGCCAGCAGTTTATCAGGAGGGCCCGAGCAGTACTTC
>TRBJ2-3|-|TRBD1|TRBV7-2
CASSLGGQGEDTQYF
TGTGCCAGCAGCTTAGGTGGACAGGGGGAAGATACGCAGTATTTT
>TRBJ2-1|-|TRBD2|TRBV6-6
CASGLAGGYNEQFF
TGTGCCAGCGGTCTAGCGGGGGGTTACAATGAGCAGTTCTTC
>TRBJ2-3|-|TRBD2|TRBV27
CASSPHRTLGLATDTQYF
TGTGCCAGCAGTCCTCACCGGACACTCGGACTAGCCACAGATACGCAGTATTTT
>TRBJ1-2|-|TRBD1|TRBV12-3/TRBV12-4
CASSFQGAGGYTF
TGTGCCAGCAGTTTCCAGGGGGCAGGAGGCTACACCTTC
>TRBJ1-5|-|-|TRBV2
CASRVRGANSNQPQHF
TGTGCCAGCAGGGTCAGGGGTGCCAACAGCAATCAGCCCCAGCATTTT
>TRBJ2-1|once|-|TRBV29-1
CSVCEGDYNEQFF
TGCAGCGTCTGTGAGGGGGACTACAATGAGCAGTTCTTC
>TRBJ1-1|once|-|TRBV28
CASSLRLYTEAFF
TGTGCCAGCAGTCTCCGACTTTACACTGAAGCTTTCTTT
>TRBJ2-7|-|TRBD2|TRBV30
CAWRGGRLAGGPYEQYF
TGTGCCTGGAGGGGGGGTCGACTAGCGGGAGGGCCGTACGAGCAGTACTTC
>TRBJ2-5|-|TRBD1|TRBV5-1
CASSRQGEETQYF
TGCGCCAGCAGCCGTCAGGGGGAAGAGACCCAGTACTTC
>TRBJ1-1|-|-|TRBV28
CASSLGQGLGTEAFF
TGTGCCAGCAGTTTAGGGCAGGGTCTTGGGACTGAAGCTTTCTTT
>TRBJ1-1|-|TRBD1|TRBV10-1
CASSEGQGGTEAFF
TGCGCCAGCAGCGAGGGACAGGGGGGCACTGAAGCTTTCTTT
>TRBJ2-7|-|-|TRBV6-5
CASRAVGYEQYF
TGTGCCAGCAGGGCGGTGGGCTACGAGCAGTACTTC
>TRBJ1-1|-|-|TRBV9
CASNQGRNTEAFF
TGTGCCAGCAACCAGGGGCGGAACACTGAAGCTTTCTTT
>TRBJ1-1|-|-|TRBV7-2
CASSSRTGLNTEAFF
TGTGCCAGCAGCTCTAGAACAGGGCTTAACACTGAAGCTTTCTTT
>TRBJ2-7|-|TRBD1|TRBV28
CASSFRGLNYEQYF
TGTGCCAGCAGTTTCAGGGGGTTGAATTACGAGCAGTACTTC
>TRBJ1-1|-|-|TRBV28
CASSLALNTEAFF
TGTGCCAGCAGTTTGGCTCTGAACACTGAAGCTTTCTTT